These 21 T cell receptor beta chains originate from one sample sequenced in a study of cytomegalovirus exposure and HLA in healthy donors. Use of 60 Vbeta and 13 Jbeta primers characterized the PCR. Here immunoSEQ multiplex PCR was the method, and the copy in TCRdb shows in-frame clones only, minus some. The data contain about 150,000 clones, about 85% of them singletons. The sequenced sample was PBMCs. The source of these receptors is a woman younger than 30 in good health and CMV-seronegative.

The V gene is TRBV2, the J gene TRBJ2-3; the match to TRBD1 covers 11 bases. The CDR3 extends over 15 amino acids. Trimming cost V 6 bases and J 1 base; bases outside gene matches: 3. Germline CDR1 and CDR2: SNHLY and FYNNEI. CDR3 in amino acids: CASRLDRGRTDTQYF. The CDR3 bases are TGTGCCAGCAGGCTGGACAGGGGGCGCACAGATACGCAGTATTTT.

The chain links TRBV2 to TRBJ2-5; 8 nucleotides line up with TRBD1. J gave up 2 bases and V 1 base, and 6 bases lay outside the gene matches. The CDR3 is made up of 16 amino acids. Germline V CDR1 and CDR2: SNHLY, FYNNEI. The CDR3 DNA is TGTGCCAGCAGTGAAGATAGGACAGGGCCTCAAGAGACCCAGTACTTC. Its protein product is CASSEDRTGPQETQYF.

This sequence joins TRBV29-1 and TRBJ1-2; 7 bases agree with TRBD1. The CDR3 runs to 13 residues. The germline gives CDR1 SQVTM, CDR2 ANQGSEA. Trimming took 3 bases from V and 4 from J; bases not matched to a gene: 5. CDR3 region: CSVDPAGGYGYTF. Here the CDR3 DNA reads TGCAGCGTTGATCCGGCAGGGGGCTATGGCTACACCTTC.

The J gene is TRBJ2-7, the V gene TRBV4-1; weak D call: TRBD1 (5 bases). Germline CDR1 reads MGHRA; CDR2 reads YSYEKL. This CDR3 region has 15 residues. V dropped 4 bases and J dropped 8 bases, with 21 bases sitting between them. CDR3 loop: CASSLLWEQVWKQYF. CDR3 bases: TGCGCCAGCAGCCTCCTTTGGGAACAGGTCTGGAAGCAGTACTTC.

The V gene is TRBV19, the J gene TRBJ2-4; D not certain. V lost 1 base, J lost 0 bases, and 7 bases lay in between. The CDR3 has 15 residues. Germline CDR1 LNHDA, CDR2 SQIVND (reference sequence). The CDR3 DNA sequence: TGTGCCAGTAGTATAGGAGCGACAGCCAAAAACATTCAGTACTTC. Its translation is CASSIGATAKNIQYF.

The chain couples TRBV7-2 to TRBJ1-5, with D tentatively TRBD1 (6 bases). From germline, CDR1 is SGHTA and CDR2 FQGNSA. There are 16 residues in the CDR3. Trimming removed 5 bases at V and 4 bases at J, with 18 bases between. Here the CDR3 reads CASSPQGTGTNQPQHF. For the CDR3, the DNA is TGTGCCAGCAGCCCCCAGGGCACAGGGACAAATCAGCCCCAGCATTTT.

The chain combines TRBV11-2 with TRBJ2-1; the match to TRBD2 covers 13 bases. The CDR3 runs 13 residues. The V segment lost 5 bases and the J segment 15 bases; nucleotides outside the gene matches: 7. The germline gives CDR1 SGHAT, CDR2 FQNNGV. CDR3 protein: CASSRTSGGALFF. The CDR3 DNA reads as TGTGCCAGCAGCCGAACTAGCGGGGGGGCCCTGTTCTTC.

The rearrangement joins TRBV19 to TRBJ2-5; no firm D call. The V gene lost 3 bases and the J gene lost 3 bases, with 8 bases spanning the gap. CDR1 is LNHDA, CDR2 SQIVND, per germline (reference sequence). The CDR3 is 13 residues long. The CDR3 loop reads CASSITLEETQYF. CDR3 bases: TGTGCCAGTAGTATTACGCTAGAAGAGACCCAGTACTTC.

The chain recombines TRBV10-3 with TRBJ2-3; D is possibly TRBD2 (5 bases). The CDR3 extends over 14 amino acids. Germline V lookup: CDR1 ENHRY, CDR2 SYGVKD. Trimming cost V 10 bases and J 2 bases, with 16 bases left between them. In nucleotides, the CDR3 is TGTGCCACCCACCCGAAGACTACCACAGATACGCAGTATTTT. Residues: CATHPKTTTDTQYF.

The rearrangement links TRBV7-3 to TRBJ2-2, with D perhaps TRBD1 (6 bases). This CDR3 is built from 13 residues. Germline V gene data show CDR1 as SGHTA and CDR2 as FQGTGA. V lost 6 bases and J 6 bases, leaving 11 bases between the germline ends. The CDR3 region has the DNA TGTGCCAGCAGAAGACAGGCGGCCGGGGAGCTGTTTTTT. Residues: CASRRQAAGELFF.

The genes are TRBV6-5 and TRBJ1-4, with TRBD1 matching over 11 bases. The V and J ends lost 2 bases and 8 bases, in that order; junction bases with no gene match: 4. This CDR3 comprises 15 residues. From germline, CDR1 is MNHEY and CDR2 SVGAGI. Here the CDR3 reads CASSYGQGAREKLFF. In DNA, the CDR3 is TGTGCCAGCAGTTACGGACAGGGGGCTAGGGAAAAACTGTTTTTT.

This clone appeared once. The chain is built from TRBV7-9 and TRBJ2-1; 8 nucleotides match TRBD1. The V gene's germline CDR1 is SEHNR and CDR2 FQNEAQ (reference sequence). CDR3 length equals 14 residues. The J segment lost 5 bases and the V segment lost 4 bases, leaving 4 bases of the junction unmatched. The CDR3 loop reads CASSSGQEDNEQFF. In DNA, the CDR3 is TGTGCCAGCAGCTCGGGACAGGAGGACAATGAGCAGTTCTTC. The complete variable domain, with remaining parts taken from reference TRBV7-9 and TRBJ2-1, reads DTGVSQNPRHKITKRGQNVTFRCDPISEHNRLYWYRQTLGQGPEFLTYFQNEAQLEKSRLLSDRFSAERPKGSFSTLEIQRTEQGDSAMYLCASSSGQEDNEQFFGPGTRLTVL.

The count of this clone is one. The chain employs TRBV7-2 and TRBJ2-7, with 8 positions matching TRBD1. Trimming cost V 4 bases and J 9 bases; bases outside gene matches: 8. The CDR3 loop spans 13 amino acids. The germline gives CDR1 SGHTA, CDR2 FQGNSA. In DNA form, the CDR3 reads TGTGCCAGCAGCTCGAACAGGGGGAACGGGCAGTACTTC. Its translation: CASSSNRGNGQYF.

The chain uses TRBV11-1 and TRBJ2-1, with 9 bases identical to TRBD1. This CDR3 is built from 16 residues. V dropped 5 bases and J dropped 4; count of bases not matched to a gene: 9. Germline CDR1 is SGHAT and CDR2 is FQDESV (reference sequence). The CDR3 region is CASSQWGDRVYNEQFF. The CDR3 DNA reads TGTGCCAGCAGCCAGTGGGGGGACAGGGTATACAATGAGCAGTTCTTC.

The gene calls are TRBV28 and TRBJ2-2; the D gene is possibly TRBD1 (5 bases). This CDR3 comprises 14 residues. Trimming left V 8 bases short and J 3 bases short, with 13 bases between. Germline CDR1 MDHEN, CDR2 SYDVKM. The CDR3: CASVSSRDTGELFF. The CDR3 nucleotides are TGTGCCAGCGTTTCCTCCAGGGACACCGGGGAGCTGTTTTTT. Drawing the rest from reference TRBV28 and TRBJ2-2, the complete variable domain is DVKVTQSSRYLVKRTGEKVFLECVQDMDHENMFWYRQDPGLGLRLIYFSYDVKMKEKGDIPEGYSVSREKKERFSLILESASTNQTSMYLCASVSSRDTGELFFGEGSRLTVL.

This sequence joins TRBV2 and TRBJ2-7; D possibly corresponds to TRBD1 (5 bases). Looked up from germline, CDR1 is SNHLY and CDR2 is FYNNEI. The V end lost 2 bases, the J end lost 4 bases, and 9 bases lay between the germline ends. The length of the CDR3 is 13 residues. DNA of the CDR3: TGTGCCAGCAGTGAATCAGGGTGGTACGAGCAGTACTTC. Translated: CASSESGWYEQYF.

The V gene is TRBV28, the J gene TRBJ2-7; 10 nucleotides line up with TRBD1. CDR3 size: 20 residues. The J segment lost 5 bases and the V segment lost 8 bases, leaving 27 bases of the junction unmatched. From germline, CDR1 is MDHEN and CDR2 SYDVKM. CDR3 in DNA: TGTGCCAGCGGACTGACCGGGACAGGGGTCGTGAAAGGGATGAGCGACGAGCAGTACTTC. Translation: CASGLTGTGVVKGMSDEQYF.

The genes are TRBV28 and TRBJ2-7; the D gene is possibly TRBD2 (6 bases). The CDR3 is made up of 21 amino acids. CDR1 is MDHEN and CDR2 is SYDVKM in the germline V gene. Trimming removed 6 bases from V and 1 base from J, with 34 bases in between. CDR3 in DNA: TGTGCCAGCAGCCTCACTTCCAACCCGTGGCGGCGGGAAAGACTTTCCTACGAGCAGTACTTC. Protein: CASSLTSNPWRRERLSYEQYF.

The rearrangement joins TRBV6-1 to TRBJ2-2, with 7 bases that match TRBD1. The CDR3 has 15 amino acids. Unmatched junction bases numbered 10, after V lost 6 bases and J lost 6 bases. Germline values: CDR1 MNHNS, CDR2 SASEGT. The CDR3 region has the DNA TGTGCCAGCAGGTTCGGACAGGTATCCCCCGGGGAGCTGTTTTTT. Its translation is CASRFGQVSPGELFF.

The chain recombines TRBV28 with TRBJ1-2; no firm D call. The germline V gene encodes CDR1 MDHEN and CDR2 SYDVKM. Trimming stripped 3 bases from V and 8 bases from J, with 13 bases between. This CDR3 has 13 residues. CDR3: CASSFGREWGYTF. The CDR3 DNA reads as TGTGCCAGCAGTTTTGGGAGGGAATGGGGCTACACCTTC.

The rearrangement links TRBV28 to TRBJ1-4; D might be TRBD1 (6 bases). CDR3 length: 13 amino acids. CDR1 and CDR2 (germline): MDHEN, SYDVKM. The V end was cut by 6 bases, the J end by 4 bases, with 9 bases between. The CDR3 reads CASSQGSNEKLFF. In nucleotides, the CDR3 is TGTGCCAGCAGCCAGGGGAGTAATGAAAAACTGTTTTTT.